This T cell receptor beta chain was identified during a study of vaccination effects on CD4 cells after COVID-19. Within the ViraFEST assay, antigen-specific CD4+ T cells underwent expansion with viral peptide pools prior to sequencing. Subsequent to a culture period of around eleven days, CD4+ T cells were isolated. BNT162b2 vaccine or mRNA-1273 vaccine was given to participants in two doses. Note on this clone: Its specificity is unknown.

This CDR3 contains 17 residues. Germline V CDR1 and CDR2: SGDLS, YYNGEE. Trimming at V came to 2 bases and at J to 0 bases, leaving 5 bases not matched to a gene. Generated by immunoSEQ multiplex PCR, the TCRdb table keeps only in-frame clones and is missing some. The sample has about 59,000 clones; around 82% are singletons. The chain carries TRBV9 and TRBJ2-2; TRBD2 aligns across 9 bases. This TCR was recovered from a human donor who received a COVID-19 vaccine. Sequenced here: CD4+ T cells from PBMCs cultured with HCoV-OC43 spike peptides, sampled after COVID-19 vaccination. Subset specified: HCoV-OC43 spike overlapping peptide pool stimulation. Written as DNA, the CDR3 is TGTGCCAGCAGCGTGGGTGGCGGGGGGGCGAACACCGGGGAGCTGTTTTTT. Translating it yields CASSVGGGGANTGELFF.